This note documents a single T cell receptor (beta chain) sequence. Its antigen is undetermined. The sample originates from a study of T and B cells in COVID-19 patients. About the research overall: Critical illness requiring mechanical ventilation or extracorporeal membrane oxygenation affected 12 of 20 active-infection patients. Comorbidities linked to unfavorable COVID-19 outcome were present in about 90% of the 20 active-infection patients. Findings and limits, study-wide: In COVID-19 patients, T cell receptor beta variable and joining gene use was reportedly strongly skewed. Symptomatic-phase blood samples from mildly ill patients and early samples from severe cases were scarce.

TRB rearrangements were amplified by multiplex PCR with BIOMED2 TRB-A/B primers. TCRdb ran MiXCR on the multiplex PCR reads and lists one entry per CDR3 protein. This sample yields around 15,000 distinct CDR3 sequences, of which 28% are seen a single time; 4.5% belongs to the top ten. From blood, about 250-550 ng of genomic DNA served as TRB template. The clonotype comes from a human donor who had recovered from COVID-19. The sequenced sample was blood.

CDR3 region: CASSRRGARTDTQYF. The CDR3 DNA sequence: TGTGCCAGCAGTCGGCGGGGGGCTCGCACAGATACGCAGTATTTT. This chain connects TRBV27 to TRBJ2-3; TRBD2 aligns across 8 bases. Germline CDR1 MNHEY, CDR2 SMNVEV (reference sequence). V lost 5 bases and J lost 1; bases outside the gene matches: 5. This CDR3 spans 15 amino acids.